These T cell receptor beta chains were read from a single sample in a study of blood T cell repertoires in COVID-19. The method was immunoSEQ multiplex PCR; TCRdb's version includes in-frame clones alone and lacks a portion of them. The sample shows around 160,000 clones, roughly 79% of them seen only once. Sequencing was done on a sample of peripheral blood. These receptors were collected from a human donor with acute or convalescent COVID-19. The donor label of this sample is uncertain. The CDR3 runs from the conserved cysteine through the conserved F or W. The D gene is left open where the match is weak. Some rows have no size entry. The others give once, few or many, or a class for an expanded clone.

clone size	J gene	V gene	D gene	CDR3 DNA	CDR3 protein
-	TRBJ2-1	TRBV19	-	TGTGCCAGTAGTATAGCAGGGGGGACGAATGGCAATGAGCAGTTCTTC	CASSIAGGTNGNEQFF
-	TRBJ1-3	TRBV10-3	-	TGTGCCATCAGGCCGGGACAATCAGGAAACACCATATATTTT	CAIRPGQSGNTIYF
-	TRBJ2-1	TRBV21-1	-	TGTGCCAGCAGCAGCCTAGCGGGCACCTCCTACAATGAGCAGTTCTTC	CASSSLAGTSYNEQFF
-	TRBJ2-6	TRBV4-1	-	TGCGCCAGCAGCGGGCAGGGCCTCTCTGGGGCCAACGTCCTGACTTTC	CASSGQGLSGANVLTF
-	TRBJ1-3	TRBV10-1	-	TGCGCCAGCCCGACGGATCGGGGGAACTCTGGAAACACCATATATTTT	CASPTDRGNSGNTIYF
-	TRBJ1-6	TRBV27	-	TGTGCCAGCAGTACCGGGAATTCACCCCTCCACTTT	CASSTGNSPLHF
-	TRBJ2-1	TRBV18	-	TGTGCCAGCTCACCACTTTCCAGGCACTCCTACAATGAGCAGTTCTTC	CASSPLSRHSYNEQFF
-	TRBJ1-2	TRBV10-3	TRBD1	TGTGCCATCTTACAGGACAGGGACGACTATGGCTACACCTTC	CAILQDRDDYGYTF
-	TRBJ1-1	TRBV18	-	TGTGCCAGCTCCGAGGCCCTAAACACTGAAGCTTTCTTT	CASSEALNTEAFF
many	TRBJ2-2	TRBV9	TRBD1	TGTGCCAGCAGCGCGACAGGGGCGAACACCGGGGAGCTGTTTTTT	CASSATGANTGELFF
once	TRBJ2-5	TRBV7-8	TRBD2	TGTGCCAGCAGCTTTCAGGGAGGGCGAAAAAAAGAAGAGACCCAGTACTTC	CASSFQGGRKKEETQYF
few	TRBJ1-2	TRBV10-3	-	TGTGCCATCATGAAAGCCCAGGGTGGCTACACCTTC	CAIMKAQGGYTF
once	TRBJ1-2	TRBV2	TRBD1	TGTGCCAGCAGTGGGACAGGATCGTACTATGGCTACACCTTC	CASSGTGSYYGYTF
once	TRBJ1-1	TRBV19	-	TGTGCCAGTAGTTCCACGAGTTCCGGACACAGGACCACTGAAGCTTTCTTT	CASSSTSSGHRTTEAFF
-	TRBJ2-3	TRBV2	TRBD2	TGTGCCAGCAGCCGGGGGGAGCGGGGGCTTGATACGCAGTATTTT	CASSRGERGLDTQYF
-	TRBJ2-2	TRBV5-6	TRBD1	TGTGCCAGCAGCCCGGACAGGCTGGTGAACACCGGGGAGCTGTTTTTT	CASSPDRLVNTGELFF
few	TRBJ2-7	TRBV11-3	-	TGTGCCAGCAGCTTAGGGGCAGGGGCCTACGAGCAGTACTTC	CASSLGAGAYEQYF
-	TRBJ1-2	TRBV6-5	TRBD1	TGTGCCAGCAGTTCCCCGGACAGGGAAGGGTATGGCTACACCTTC	CASSSPDREGYGYTF
-	TRBJ2-1	TRBV11-2	TRBD2	TGTGCCAGCAGCCTGCGGGGACTAGTAAGGACTGAGCAGTTCTTC	CASSLRGLVRTEQFF
-	TRBJ2-7	TRBV9	-	TGTGCCAGCAGCGTAGAGGGAGGCGAGCAGTACTTC	CASSVEGGEQYF
-	TRBJ2-7	TRBV15	TRBD1	TGTGCCACCAGCAGAGAAACAGGGGGCTCCTACGAGCAGTACTTC	CATSRETGGSYEQYF
-	TRBJ1-1	TRBV5-1	TRBD1	TGCGCCAGCAGCCCTTGGACAGGGAACACTGAAGCTTTCTTT	CASSPWTGNTEAFF
-	TRBJ1-5	TRBV9	-	TGTGCCAGCAGCGTACAGGACAATCAGCCCCAGCATTTT	CASSVQDNQPQHF
-	TRBJ2-2	TRBV7-8	TRBD1	TGTGCCAGCAGCCCCCGGGACAGGGTGGTCACCGGGGAGCTGTTTTTT	CASSPRDRVVTGELFF
-	TRBJ2-2	TRBV5-4	TRBD2	TGTGCCAGCAGCGTGCTAGCGGGCGGGGACACCGGGGAGCTGTTTTTT	CASSVLAGGDTGELFF
-	TRBJ1-2	TRBV12-3/TRBV12-4	-	TGTGCCAGCAGGGCGGGACGGGGTGGTGGCTACACCTTC	CASRAGRGGGYTF
-	TRBJ1-1	TRBV25-1	TRBD1	TGTGCCAGCCGGACAGGGAAGAACACTGAAGCTTTCTTT	CASRTGKNTEAFF
few	TRBJ2-7	TRBV5-4	-	TGTGCCAGCACCATCCTTGGATATAGCAGTGGCGACGAGCAGTACTTC	CASTILGYSSGDEQYF
-	TRBJ2-1	TRBV6-5	-	TGTGCCAGCAGTTACTCGCAGCGCCATGAGCAGTTCTTC	CASSYSQRHEQFF
-	TRBJ2-3	TRBV9	-	TGTGCCAGCAGCGTAGCGGCAGATACGCAGTATTTT	CASSVAADTQYF
-	TRBJ2-3	TRBV19	TRBD2	TGTGCCAGTAGTAGAGTAGCGGGGGGCGGGACAGATACGCAGTATTTT	CASSRVAGGGTDTQYF
once	TRBJ1-5	TRBV7-3	-	TGTGCCAGCAGCCCCCCCCCGGGAGAGGGCGGTAATCAGCCCCAGCATTTT	CASSPPPGEGGNQPQHF
-	TRBJ2-5	TRBV5-8	-	TGTGCCAGCAGCCCGCAGGGTGTTGTCTCGGGGACCCAGTACTTC	CASSPQGVVSGTQYF
-	TRBJ1-2	TRBV3-1/TRBV3-2	-	TGTGCCAGCAGCCAAGACGGGAACTATGGCTACACCTTC	CASSQDGNYGYTF
-	TRBJ2-2	TRBV24-1	-	TGTGCCACCAGTGATCTCCAAGACAGTGCCGGGGAGCTGTTTTTT	CATSDLQDSAGELFF
-	TRBJ1-2	TRBV19	TRBD1	TGTGCCAGTAGCATACAGGGGTCTTACAACACCTTC	CASSIQGSYNTF
-	TRBJ1-4	TRBV27	-	TGTGCCAGCAGTCCCCGGGGGTTTGCTGAAAAACTGTTTTTT	CASSPRGFAEKLFF
-	TRBJ2-3	TRBV21-1	-	TGTGCCAGCAGCCAACGGCGGGGGGGGTCAGATACGCAGTATTTT	CASSQRRGGSDTQYF
-	TRBJ1-2	TRBV5-1	TRBD1	TGCGCCAGCAGCTCTGGGGACAGACCCAACTATGGCTACACCTTC	CASSSGDRPNYGYTF
-	TRBJ1-1	TRBV19	-	TGTGCCAGTAGTGTCGTGTGGGAGCGGGGGACTGAAGCTTTCTTT	CASSVVWERGTEAFF
-	TRBJ1-2	TRBV2	-	TGTGCCAGCAGGGTTTCCTCGGGTGGCTACACCTTC	CASRVSSGGYTF
once	TRBJ2-5	TRBV6-6	-	TGTGCCAGCAGTCCCTTCGGAAGGAGGATATTCCAAGAGACCCAGTACTTC	CASSPFGRRIFQETQYF
-	TRBJ1-4	TRBV19	-	TGTGCCAGTAGTAGCGGGCCCGGGGAAAAACTGTTTTTT	CASSSGPGEKLFF
-	TRBJ1-2	TRBV14	-	TGTGCCAGCAGCCCCGGGACACCTTATGGCTACACCTTC	CASSPGTPYGYTF
-	TRBJ2-1	TRBV4-1	-	TGCGCCAGCAGCCAAGATGGGTCCGGGGATTCGGGCTACAATGAGCAGTTCTTC	CASSQDGSGDSGYNEQFF
-	TRBJ1-1	TRBV27	TRBD1	TGTGCCAGCAGGGGGACAGGGGCTGTGAACACTGAAGCTTTCTTT	CASRGTGAVNTEAFF
-	TRBJ1-5	TRBV7-8	TRBD1	TGTGCCAGCAGCCCCTCCCGTGACAGGGGGGGGAATCAGCCCCAGCATTTT	CASSPSRDRGGNQPQHF
-	TRBJ2-6	TRBV6-5	-	TGTGCCAGCAGTATACATGGCTCTGGGGCCAACGTCCTGACTTTC	CASSIHGSGANVLTF